What follows describes a single TCR beta chain. The target of this receptor is not known. The sample holds no much larger clone one base away, and base qualities are not on file. The CD4+ T-LGLL patients were recruited through hematology units in Padova (Italy), Helsinki (Finland) and Shinshu (Japan). Depending on which samples were available, patient samples consisted of bead-purified CD4+, CD4+CD8+, CD57+ or CD56+ fractions, or of unselected PBMC. The TCRbeta data from patients were combined with somatic STAT5B mutation profiles that came from deep amplicon sequencing of the same DNA. All TCR-sequenced material derived from peripheral blood: patient blood samples and healthy donor buffy coats. Peripheral blood mononuclear cells were isolated by Ficoll-Hypaque gradient centrifugation. The Gentra Puregene Cell and Tissue kit was used for genomic DNA extraction, and quantification was performed on a Qubit 2.0 fluorometer.

V ends up 5 bases short and J 4 bases short, with an unmatched junction base count of 4. From a lookup of the germline V gene, CDR1 and CDR2 are SNHLY and FYNNEI. The CDR3 has 14 amino acids, counting the end cysteine and phenylalanine. Only the CDR3 portion is preserved as DNA: 42 bases, with reading frame beginning at the first base. The immunoSEQ assay at survey resolution was used to sequence TCRbeta rearrangements from genomic DNA. The original methods were these. Clonotypes representing more than 5% of the repertoire were considered putative leukemic clones, and around 59 such clones were identified across some 25 patients. A lowest detectable productive clonotype frequency of 2.59 x 10-5 was observed in the TCR sequencing data. Only productive TCRbeta rearrangements, defined as complete and in-frame sequences, were included in the analyses. Sample clonality was computed as Simpson clonality in the immunoSEQ Analyzer version 3.0. Based on frequency, clones were grouped as very rare, small, medium, large (1-20%) or hyperexpanded (>20%). Generation probabilities were estimated with OLGA 1.2.3, V-gene circos plots were made with VDJtools, specificities were looked up in VDJdb, and CDR3 motifs were identified with GLIPH. TCRdb mirrors the immuneACCESS table, restricted to in-frame sequences. Some clones are absent from its copies; in checked studies, under half trace to an unresolved V gene, and the reason for the others is unknown. The D gene and trimming were derived from the DNA, and the V and J assignments and clone size from that table. This sample is represented by under 6,000 clones; about four fifths of them were singletons. The biggest ten clones account for 8.2% of the sample.

The data belong to a study of STAT5B mutations in CD4+ large granular lymphocyte leukemia (dated by TCRdb to 2021 to 2024). Turning to the overall study: When cryopreserved patient cells were available, CD8+ cells were depleted as a first step, and selection with anti-CD4 microbeads followed. The TCRbeta repertoires of CD4+ T-cell large granular lymphocyte leukemia patients were compared with the TCRbeta repertoires of healthy blood donors. Flow cytometry performed on FACSCanto II or FACSVerse showed that the purified fractions had more than 95% purity among lymphocytes. Broader findings and caveats from the paper: Patient cell sources were heterogeneous, and only six or seven CD4-sorted patient samples entered the clonality comparison with healthy controls. Main leukemic clonotypes were private to each patient, although 25% to 30% of the main leukemic clonotypes were found at low frequency in the non-leukemic repertoires of other patients. The data were not HLA-matched, and the higher clonality in CD4+ T-LGLL than in CD8+ T-LGLL could be due to the relatively small sample size. TRBV06-family usage was enriched among the top patient clones (8/27) compared with healthy controls (2/35). CD4-sorted patient repertoires appeared more clonal than healthy CD4+ repertoires, and this difference persisted after removing the putative leukemic clones.

The sample consisted of PBMCs. This TCR came from a man in his sixties or seventies with CD4+ T-cell large granular lymphocyte leukemia. The sequence links TRBV2 to TRBJ1-4; TRBD1 fits 7 bases in the junction. The CDR3: CASSPGQLNEKLFF. The DNA is as follows: TGTGCCAGCAGTCCGGGACAGCTTAATGAAAAACTGTTTTTT.